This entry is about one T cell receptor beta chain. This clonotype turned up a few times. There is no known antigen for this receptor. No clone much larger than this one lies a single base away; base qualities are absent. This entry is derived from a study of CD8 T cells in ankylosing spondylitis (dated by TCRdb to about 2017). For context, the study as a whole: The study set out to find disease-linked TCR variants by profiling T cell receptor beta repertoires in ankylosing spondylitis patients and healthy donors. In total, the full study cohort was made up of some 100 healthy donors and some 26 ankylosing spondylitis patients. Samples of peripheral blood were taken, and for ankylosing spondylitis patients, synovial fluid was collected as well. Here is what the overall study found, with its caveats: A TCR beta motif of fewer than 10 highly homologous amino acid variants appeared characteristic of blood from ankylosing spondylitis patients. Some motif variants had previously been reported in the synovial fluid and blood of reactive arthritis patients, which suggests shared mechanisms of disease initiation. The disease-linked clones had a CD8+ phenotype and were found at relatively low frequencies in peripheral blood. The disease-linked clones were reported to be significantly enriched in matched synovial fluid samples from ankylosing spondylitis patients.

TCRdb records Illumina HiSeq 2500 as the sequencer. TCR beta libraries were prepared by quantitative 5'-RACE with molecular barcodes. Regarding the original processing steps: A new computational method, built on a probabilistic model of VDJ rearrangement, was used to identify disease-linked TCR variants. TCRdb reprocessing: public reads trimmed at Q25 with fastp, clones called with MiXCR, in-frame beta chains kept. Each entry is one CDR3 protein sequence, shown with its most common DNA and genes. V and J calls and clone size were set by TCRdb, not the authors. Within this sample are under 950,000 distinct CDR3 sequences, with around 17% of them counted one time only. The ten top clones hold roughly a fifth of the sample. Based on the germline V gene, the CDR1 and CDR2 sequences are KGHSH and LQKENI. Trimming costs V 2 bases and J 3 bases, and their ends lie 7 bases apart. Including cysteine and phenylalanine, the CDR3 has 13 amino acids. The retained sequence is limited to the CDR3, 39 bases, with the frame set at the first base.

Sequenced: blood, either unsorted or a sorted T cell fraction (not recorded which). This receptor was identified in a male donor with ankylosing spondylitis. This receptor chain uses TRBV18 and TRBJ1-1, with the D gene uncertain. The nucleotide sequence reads TGTGCCAGCTCACCAGGCACTTACACTGAAGCTTTCTTT. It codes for CASSPGTYTEAFF.